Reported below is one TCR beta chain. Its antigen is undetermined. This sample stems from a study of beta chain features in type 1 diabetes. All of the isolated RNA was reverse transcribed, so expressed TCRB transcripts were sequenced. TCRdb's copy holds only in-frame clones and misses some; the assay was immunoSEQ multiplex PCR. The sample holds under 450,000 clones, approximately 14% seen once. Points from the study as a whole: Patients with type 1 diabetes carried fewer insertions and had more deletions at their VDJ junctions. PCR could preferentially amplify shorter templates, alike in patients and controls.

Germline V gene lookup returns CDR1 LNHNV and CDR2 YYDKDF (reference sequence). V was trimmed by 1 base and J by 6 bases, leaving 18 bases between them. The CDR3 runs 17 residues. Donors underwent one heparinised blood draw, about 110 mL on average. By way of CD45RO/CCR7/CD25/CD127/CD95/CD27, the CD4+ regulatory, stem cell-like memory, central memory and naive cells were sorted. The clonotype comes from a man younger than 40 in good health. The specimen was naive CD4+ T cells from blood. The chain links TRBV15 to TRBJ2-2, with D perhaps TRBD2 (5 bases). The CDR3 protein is CATSRGAWPGSSGELFF. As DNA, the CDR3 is TGTGCCACCAGCAGAGGGGCGTGGCCGGGGTCGTCCGGGGAGCTGTTTTTT.